A single sample gave rise to the 24 T cell receptor beta chains below, sequenced in a study of blood T cell repertoires in COVID-19. The table came from immunoSEQ multiplex PCR; TCRdb's copy has only in-frame clones and leaves some out. The sample has approximately 85,000 clones; 80% to 90% are singletons. The sequencing sample was made of peripheral blood. The receptors originated from a man aged 50 or older with active or convalescent COVID-19.

The chain recombines TRBV30 with TRBJ2-5; 11 nucleotides match TRBD2. The length of the CDR3 is 12 residues. Germline assignment: CDR1 GTSNPN and CDR2 SVGIG (reference sequence). J gave up 4 bases and V 5 bases, and 0 bases lay outside the gene matches. The CDR3 DNA reads TGTGCCTGGGGGACTAGCGGAGAGACCCAGTACTTC. Its protein is CAWGTSGETQYF.

The chain combines TRBV5-1 with TRBJ1-1, with a possible D match to TRBD1 (5 bases). V lost 0 bases and J 3 bases, leaving 15 bases between the germline ends. The CDR3 has 16 residues. Germline assignment: CDR1 SGHRS and CDR2 YFSETQ. The CDR3 DNA sequence: TGCGCCAGCAGCTTGGCCGGGCAGGGTGATGACACTGAAGCTTTCTTT. It specifies CASSLAGQGDDTEAFF.

V and J are TRBV6-5 and TRBJ1-2; D ambiguous. The CDR3 length is 13 residues. Germline assignment: CDR1 MNHEY and CDR2 SVGAGI. V shed 7 bases and J shed 8 bases, with 17 bases lying between them. The CDR3 region is CASTDRENDGYTF. CDR3 in DNA: TGTGCCAGCACCGACCGGGAAAATGACGGCTACACCTTC.

This chain connects TRBV3-1 (or the pseudogene TRBV3-2) to TRBJ2-1; the match to TRBD2 covers 8 bases. Germline-derived CDR1 and CDR2 are LGHDT and YNNKEL (reference sequence). This CDR3 has 17 residues. V shed 1 base, J shed 5 bases, and the junction held 10 bases outside the gene matches. The DNA for the CDR3 is TGTGCCAGCAGCCAAGTGCTTTCGGGAGGGCCGGACAATGAGCAGTTCTTC. Protein: CASSQVLSGGPDNEQFF.

The J gene is TRBJ1-2, the V gene TRBV4-1, with 7 bases that match TRBD1. From germline, CDR1 is MGHRA and CDR2 YSYEKL. This CDR3 comprises 14 residues. The ends lost 3 bases at V and 3 bases at J; junction bases unmatched: 4. This CDR3 is CASSQEGQHYGYTF. DNA for the CDR3: TGCGCCAGCAGCCAGGAGGGACAGCACTATGGCTACACCTTC.

The rearrangement links TRBV7-2 to TRBJ1-4, with D possibly TRBD1 on 5 matching bases. Germline V gene sequence: CDR1 SGHTA, CDR2 FQGNSA. There are 14 residues in the CDR3. The ends were cut back, 3 bases at V and 3 bases at J, with 8 bases in the middle. The DNA for the CDR3 is TGTGCCAGCAGCTTTACGGGGGCTAATGAAAAACTGTTTTTT. It specifies CASSFTGANEKLFF. Using reference TRBV7-2 and TRBJ1-4 for the parts outside the CDR3, the full variable domain is GAGVSQSPSNKVTEKGKDVELRCDPISGHTALYWYRQSLGQGLEFLIYFQGNSAPDKSGLPSDRFSAERTGGSVSTLTIQRTQQEDSAVYLCASSFTGANEKLFFGSGTQLSVL.

In DNA, the CDR3 is TGTGCCAGCAGCCAAGATGGGTCAGGGCTTCATGAGCAGTTCTTC. Translating it yields CASSQDGSGLHEQFF. This chain joins TRBV3-1 (or the pseudogene TRBV3-2) and TRBJ2-1, with D perhaps TRBD1 (5 bases). V was pared by 0 bases and J by 8 bases, with 14 bases between. The germline gives CDR1 LGHDT, CDR2 YNNKEL (reference sequence). The CDR3 loop spans 15 amino acids.

The rearrangement joins TRBV2 to TRBJ2-7, with TRBD1 as a possible D gene (6 bases). CDR3 length equals 12 residues. CDR1 SNHLY and CDR2 FYNNEI come from the germline V gene. Trimming pared 5 bases from V and 6 bases from J, leaving 11 bases between. DNA of the CDR3: TGTGCCAGCAGTTCCAGGGGAACCGAGCAGTACTTC. Its translation: CASSSRGTEQYF.

This clone occurred once. The CDR3 bases are TGTGCCAGCAGACGGCAGGGCTATGAGCAGTTCTTC. This encodes CASRRQGYEQFF. This rearrangement joins TRBV3-1 (or the pseudogene TRBV3-2) to TRBJ2-1; D possibly corresponds to TRBD1 (5 bases). Germline values: CDR1 LGHDT, CDR2 YNNKEL (reference sequence). This CDR3 has 12 amino acids. Trimming removed 6 bases at V and 8 bases at J, with 11 bases between.

V is TRBV5-6 and J is TRBJ1-5; perhaps TRBD1 as D (5 bases). The V and J ends lost 4 bases and 4 bases respectively, with 15 bases between them. The V gene's germline CDR1 is SGHDT and CDR2 YYEEEE. This CDR3 is built from 15 residues. The CDR3, as DNA: TGTGCCAGCAGCGTTTCAGGGTTTTCAAATCAGCCCCAGCATTTT. This codes for CASSVSGFSNQPQHF.

V gene TRBV7-8 combines with J gene TRBJ2-2; no firm D call. This CDR3 contains 15 residues. Germline V lookup: CDR1 SGHVS, CDR2 FQNEAQ. V lost 5 bases and J lost 2, with 12 bases in between. CDR3 protein: CASSVRRVNTGELFF. DNA for the CDR3: TGTGCCAGCAGCGTACGCCGCGTAAACACCGGGGAGCTGTTTTTT.

This clone is a singleton in its sample. The V call is TRBV29-1, the J call TRBJ2-5; weak D call: TRBD1 (6 bases). Per germline, CDR1 SQVTM and CDR2 ANQGSEA. V was pared by 8 bases and J by 4 bases, with 14 bases between. There are 12 residues in the CDR3. The CDR3 DNA sequence: TGCAGCTCGACGGACAGAAGAGAGACCCAGTACTTC. Amino acid sequence: CSSTDRRETQYF.

The V gene is TRBV19, the J gene TRBJ1-4; no reliable D call. The length of the CDR3 is 16 residues. Trimming cost V 3 bases and J 0 bases, with 11 bases left between them. Per germline, CDR1 LNHDA and CDR2 SQIVND (reference sequence). This chain's CDR3 is CASSIVEAPTNEKLFF. In DNA form, the CDR3 reads TGTGCCAGTAGTATCGTAGAGGCACCAACTAATGAAAAACTGTTTTTT.

V and J are TRBV19 and TRBJ1-5, with 8 bases identical to TRBD1. This CDR3 is built from 16 residues. Germline V gene data show CDR1 as LNHDA and CDR2 as SQIVND (reference sequence). The J segment lost 2 bases and the V segment lost 7 bases, leaving 10 bases of the junction unmatched. CDR3 sequence reads: CASTLRSGQGNQPQHF. The CDR3 DNA is TGTGCCAGTACTCTAAGATCGGGACAGGGCAATCAGCCCCAGCATTTT.

In its sample, this clone was seen once. The V gene is TRBV14, the J gene TRBJ2-2, with 13 bases identical to TRBD2. With V trimmed by 5 bases and J by 6 bases, 27 bases remained unmatched. This CDR3 comprises 23 residues. Germline CDR1 reads SGHDN; CDR2 reads FVKESK. The CDR3 reads CASSSYRTATSVTSGRAAGELFF. The CDR3 nucleotides read TGTGCCAGCAGCTCATACCGGACAGCTACAAGCGTAACTAGCGGGAGGGCTGCCGGGGAGCTGTTTTTT.

Only one count was recorded for this clone. The chain carries TRBV15 and TRBJ2-1; D remains unclear. V lost 0 bases to trimming and J lost 8 bases, with 11 bases between them. Germline V lookup: CDR1 LNHNV, CDR2 YYDKDF (reference sequence). The CDR3 contains 14 residues. CDR3 in amino acids: CATSRDYTQDEQFF. The CDR3 region has the DNA TGTGCCACCAGCAGAGATTATACCCAGGATGAGCAGTTCTTC.

The V gene is TRBV2, the J gene TRBJ2-7, with D perhaps matching TRBD1 (6 bases). Germline loops: CDR1 SNHLY, CDR2 FYNNEI. The CDR3 has 14 residues. V lost 5 bases and J lost 1, with 12 bases in between. In nucleotides, the CDR3 is TGTGCCAGCAGTTTACAGGGAAGGTCCTACGAGCAGTACTTC. This sequence encodes CASSLQGRSYEQYF.

This sequence joins TRBV19 and TRBJ1-3, with 7 bases that match TRBD1. This CDR3 spans 15 amino acids. V lost 6 bases to trimming and J lost 4 bases; unmatched junction nucleotides: 9. Germline V CDR1 and CDR2: LNHDA, SQIVND (reference sequence). The CDR3 here is CASRRDRAVGNTIYF. CDR3 in DNA: TGTGCCAGTAGGAGAGACAGGGCAGTCGGAAACACCATATATTTT.

The rearrangement joins TRBV6-2 or TRBV6-3 to TRBJ1-4; 11 bases align to TRBD1. CDR1 MNHEY and CDR2 SVGEGT come from the germline V gene. The CDR3 runs 20 residues. The V and J ends lost 2 bases and 0 bases, in that order; junction bases with no gene match: 11. The CDR3 coding sequence is TGTGCCAGCAGTTACCCGCCAAAACCGGGACAGGGGGCAACTAATGAAAAACTGTTTTTT. It codes for CASSYPPKPGQGATNEKLFF.

V and J are TRBV5-4 and TRBJ2-5; tentative D call: TRBD1 (8 bases). Between the trimmed V and J ends, which lost 4 bases and 5 bases, there was a span of 15 bases. Germline V lookup: CDR1 SGHNT, CDR2 YYREEE (reference sequence). CDR3 size: 14 residues. This CDR3 reads CASSTDREGETQYF. The CDR3 DNA follows: TGTGCCAGCAGCACGGACAGGGAGGGGGAGACCCAGTACTTC.

V usage is TRBV5-1 and J usage is TRBJ2-1; unclear D gene. Germline V lookup: CDR1 SGHRS, CDR2 YFSETQ. This CDR3 is 13 amino acids long. V lost 0 bases to trimming and J lost 6 bases, with 7 bases between them. The CDR3 sequence: CASSLDSFNEQFF. The DNA of the CDR3 is TGCGCCAGCAGCTTGGACAGTTTCAATGAGCAGTTCTTC.

The CDR3 coding sequence is TGTGCCAGCAGTGAAGCGCTTCGACGGGGAGCGGTCTACAATGAGCAGTTCTTC. Translating gives CASSEALRRGAVYNEQFF. V is TRBV2 and J is TRBJ2-1; perhaps TRBD2 as D (5 bases). Germline V gene lookup returns CDR1 SNHLY and CDR2 FYNNEI. The CDR3 extends over 18 amino acids. Trimming removed 0 bases from V and 3 bases from J, with 18 bases in between. Supplemented by reference TRBV2 and TRBJ2-1, the full variable domain reads EPEVTQTPSHQVTQMGQEVILRCVPISNHLYFYWYRQILGQKVEFLVSFYNNEISEKSEIFDDQFSVERPDGSNFTLKIRSTKLEDSAMYFCASSEALRRGAVYNEQFFGPGTRLTVL.

The chain employs TRBV4-3 and TRBJ2-1; 14 positions agree with TRBD2. The germline CDR1 and CDR2 sequences are LGHNA and YSLEER. Trimming took 1 base from V and 2 from J; bases not matched to a gene: 4. This CDR3 has 18 residues. Here the CDR3 reads CASSQGGLAGVPYNEQFF. CDR3 sequence (DNA): TGCGCCAGCAGCCAAGGGGGACTAGCGGGGGTGCCCTACAATGAGCAGTTCTTC.

The table lists this clone with a count of one. The chain is built from TRBV4-1 and TRBJ1-5; D is ambiguous. This CDR3 has 17 amino acids. V was clipped by 0 bases and J by 0 bases, with 12 bases between them. Germline loops: CDR1 MGHRA, CDR2 YSYEKL. This CDR3 reads CASSQEQVDYSNQPQHF. In DNA, the CDR3 is TGCGCCAGCAGCCAAGAGCAGGTCGACTATAGCAATCAGCCCCAGCATTTT.